Below are 2 T cell receptor beta chains sequenced from a single sample in a study of cytotoxic CD8 clonotypes in ibrutinib-treated CLL. Assay used: immunoSEQ multiplex PCR; TCRdb lists only in-frame clones, some missing. The data show about 200,000 clones, with 65% to 80% seen just once and over 5.5% held by the top ten. Sequencing used PBMCs, obtained after 12 months of ibrutinib treatment. The receptor set was obtained from a human donor with chronic lymphocytic leukemia.

The rearrangement uses TRBV7-8 and TRBJ1-1; D might be TRBD1 (6 bases). In germline, CDR1 is SGHVS, CDR2 FQNEAQ. V was pared by 3 bases and J by 1 base, with 12 bases between. This CDR3 spans 15 amino acids. This CDR3 reads CASSLYGQSNTEAFF. The CDR3 DNA reads TGTGCCAGCAGCTTGTACGGACAGTCGAACACTGAAGCTTTCTTT.

The chain joins TRBV7-9 to TRBJ1-5; no clear D gene. The CDR3 runs to 15 residues. Germline V lookup: CDR1 SEHNR, CDR2 FQNEAQ (reference sequence). Trimming left V 1 base short and J 6 bases short, with 13 bases between. The CDR3 spells CASSLGGVGGQPQHF. The DNA of the CDR3 is TGTGCCAGCAGCTTAGGAGGCGTTGGAGGTCAGCCCCAGCATTTT.